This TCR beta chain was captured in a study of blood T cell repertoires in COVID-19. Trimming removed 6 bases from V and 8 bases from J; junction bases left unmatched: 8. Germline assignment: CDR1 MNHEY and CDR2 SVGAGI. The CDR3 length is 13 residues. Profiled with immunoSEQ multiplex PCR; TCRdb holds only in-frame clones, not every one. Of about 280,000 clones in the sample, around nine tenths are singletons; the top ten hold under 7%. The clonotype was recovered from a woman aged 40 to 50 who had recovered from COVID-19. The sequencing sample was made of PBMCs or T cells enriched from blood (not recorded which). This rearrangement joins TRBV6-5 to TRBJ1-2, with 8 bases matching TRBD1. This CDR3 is CASSSGQGRGYTF. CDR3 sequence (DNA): TGTGCCAGCAGCTCTGGACAGGGTAGAGGCTACACCTTC.